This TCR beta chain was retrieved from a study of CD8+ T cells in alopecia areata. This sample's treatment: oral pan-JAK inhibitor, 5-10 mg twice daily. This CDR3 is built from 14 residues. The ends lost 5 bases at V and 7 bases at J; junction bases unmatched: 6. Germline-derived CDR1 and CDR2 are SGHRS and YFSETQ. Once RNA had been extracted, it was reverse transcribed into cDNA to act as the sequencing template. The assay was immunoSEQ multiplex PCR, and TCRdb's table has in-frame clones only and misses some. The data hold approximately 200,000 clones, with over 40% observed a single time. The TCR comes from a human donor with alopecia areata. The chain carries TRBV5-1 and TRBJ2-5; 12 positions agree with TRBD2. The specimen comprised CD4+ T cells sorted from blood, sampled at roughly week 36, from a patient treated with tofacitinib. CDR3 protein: CASRLTSGSWTQYF. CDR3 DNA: TGCGCCAGCAGACTGACTAGCGGGAGTTGGACCCAGTACTTC.